Sequencing of this TCR beta chain was carried out in a study of PD-L1 blockade in urothelial cancer. Study details: Bladder-origin urothelial cancer in males described about 90% of the 29 patients. Of prior chemotherapy regimens, patients had received between 0 and 3.

Repertoires were generated with immunoSEQ multiplex PCR, while TCRdb's copy carries only in-frame clones and drops some. The profile shows 38,000 or so clones, 85% of them singletons. Time point: peripheral blood 6 weeks after treatment start. The CDR3 sequence is 15 residues long. CDR1 is SQVTM and CDR2 is ANQGSEA in the germline V gene. Here the sequenced sample was PBMCs, taken around atezolizumab (anti-PD-L1) treatment. The TCR comes from a man between 65 and 79 years old with urothelial cancer. The genes are TRBV29-1 and TRBJ2-1; 7 bases map to TRBD1. CDR3 nucleotides: TGCAGTAACCTGATGGGACAGATACTTTACAATGAGCAGTTCTTC. This encodes CSNLMGQILYNEQFF.